This T cell receptor (beta chain) was sequenced during a study of regulatory T cells in long-lasting Graves disease. Time point meaning: newly diagnosed GD, antithyroid drugs for less than 3 months. After RNA was extracted from PBMCs, the TCR library was made from it. According to the study, TCR beta libraries were built with iRepertoire HTBI primers and CDR3-region Arm-PCR. MiXCR, run by TCRdb on the multiplex PCR reads, gives a single entry per CDR3 protein. The data hold approximately 400,000 distinct CDR3 sequences, with 15% to 17% observed a single time. General study results and limits: Among the persistent patients, fewer than 3,000 public clonotypes were shared, more than the roughly 970 shared among new patients.

This CDR3 is 16 amino acids long. V shed 3 bases, J shed 3 bases, and the junction held 10 bases outside the gene matches. Germline-derived CDR1 and CDR2 are SGHRS and YFSETQ. This clonotype has at least ten counts. Its antigen is still unknown. Material: peripheral blood mononuclear cells (PBMCs), obtained at new diagnosis, from a patient treated with antithyroid drugs. The TCR sequence derives from a female donor with Graves disease. This sequence joins TRBV5-1 and TRBJ1-1, with TRBD1 matching over 8 bases. DNA of the CDR3: TGCGCCAGCAGCTGGCAGGGGGCCGAAACGGACACTGAAGCTTTCTTT. Translated, it gives CASSWQGAETDTEAFF.